This T cell receptor (beta chain) was found in a study of spatial heterogeneity in lung cancer. Study observations and caveats: Higher tumor mutation counts went along with higher counts of expanded intratumoral alpha and beta TCRs. Tumor T cells had an estimated coverage that came to approximately 6.3% for alpha chains and around 12% for beta chains. Ubiquitous and regional expanded TCR counts tracked ubiquitous and regional nonsynonymous mutations, respectively.

In its sample, this clonotype ranks as medium-sized (0.01 to 0.1%). Its antigen is still unknown. TCRdb used MiXCR to reprocess the 5' RACE reads, holding one entry per CDR3 protein. The repertoire holds about 9,600 distinct CDR3 sequences, with 5.5% to 7% as singletons. Documented time point: sample taken at primary tumor resection. The cohort: over 70 early-stage, untreated non-small cell lung cancer patients. This TCR came from a female donor with early-stage non-small cell lung cancer. Sample: lung tumor tissue, taken at surgery.

Here the CDR3 reads CASTVGNYQPQHF. The CDR3 region has the DNA TGTGCCAGCACCGTTGGTAACTATCAGCCCCAGCATTTT. The V gene is TRBV28, the J gene TRBJ1-5; D gene unclear. The CDR3 extends over 13 amino acids. V shed 7 bases and J shed 5 bases, with 12 bases lying between them. CDR1 MDHEN and CDR2 SYDVKM come from the germline V gene.